This T cell receptor beta chain originates from a study of vaccination and CD4 T cells after COVID-19. Study-level points and caveats: Sampling was limited to relatively few convalescent patients, with no early post-infection timepoints studied. For SARS-CoV-2-reactive clonotypes, the median went from about 22 to 38, a nonsignificant increase. Convalescent patients' median share of reactive clones seen only post-vaccination was about 88%.

Germline assignment: CDR1 DFQATT and CDR2 SNEGSKA (reference sequence). Trimming took 2 bases from V and 0 from J, leaving 23 bases between them. There are 19 residues in the CDR3. The treatment here: roughly 10-day PBMC culture with coronavirus spike peptide pools or control peptides (ViraFEST assay). Sequencing of cultured CD4+ T cell DNA used the Oncomine TCR Beta short-read assay. TCRdb re-called the PCR reads through MiXCR, storing one row per CDR3 protein. The sample lists 7,500 to 10,000 distinct CDR3 sequences, around 18% occurring once. This clonotype appeared a few times. Its antigen is currently unknown.

The chain has TRBV20-1 and TRBJ1-3; tentatively, D is TRBD1 (6 bases). The clonotype originates from a human donor who had recovered from COVID-19. The specimen comprised CD4+ T cells from blood, cultured in vitro, sampled after SARS-CoV-2 vaccination. DNA for the CDR3: TGCAGTGCTAGAAGGCAGGGGAGTGGATCTAAGCTCTCTGGAAACACCATATATTTT. Amino acids: CSARRQGSGSKLSGNTIYF.